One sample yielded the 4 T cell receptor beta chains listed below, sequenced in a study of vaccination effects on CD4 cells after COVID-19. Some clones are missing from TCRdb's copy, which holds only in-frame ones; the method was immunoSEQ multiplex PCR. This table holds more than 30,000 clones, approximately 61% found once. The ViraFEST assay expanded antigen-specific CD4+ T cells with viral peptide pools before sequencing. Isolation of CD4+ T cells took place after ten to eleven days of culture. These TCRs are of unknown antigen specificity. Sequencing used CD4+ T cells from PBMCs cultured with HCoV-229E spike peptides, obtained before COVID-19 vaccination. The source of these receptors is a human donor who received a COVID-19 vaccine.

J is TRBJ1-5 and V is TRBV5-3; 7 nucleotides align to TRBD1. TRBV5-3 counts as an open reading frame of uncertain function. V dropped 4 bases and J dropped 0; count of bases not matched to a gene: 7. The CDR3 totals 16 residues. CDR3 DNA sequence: TGTGCCAGAAGCCGGGACAGAGAATATAGCAATCAGCCCCAGCATTTT. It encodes CARSRDREYSNQPQHF.

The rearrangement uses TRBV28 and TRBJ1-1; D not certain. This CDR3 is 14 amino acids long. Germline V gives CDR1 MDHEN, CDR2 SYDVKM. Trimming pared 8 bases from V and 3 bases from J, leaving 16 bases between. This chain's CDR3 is CASATAGPYTEAFF. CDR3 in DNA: TGTGCCAGCGCCACGGCTGGGCCTTACACTGAAGCTTTCTTT.

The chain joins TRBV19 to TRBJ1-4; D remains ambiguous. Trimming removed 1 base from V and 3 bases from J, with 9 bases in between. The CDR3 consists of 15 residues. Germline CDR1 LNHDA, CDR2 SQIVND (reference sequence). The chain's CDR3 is CASSIVGAANEKLFF. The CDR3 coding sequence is TGTGCCAGTAGTATAGTTGGAGCGGCTAATGAAAAACTGTTTTTT. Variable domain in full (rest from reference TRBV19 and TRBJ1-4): DGGITQSPKYLFRKEGQNVTLSCEQNLNHDAMYWYRQDPGQGLRLIYYSQIVNDFQKGDIAEGYSVSREKKESFPLTVTSAQKNPTAFYLCASSIVGAANEKLFFGSGTQLSVL.

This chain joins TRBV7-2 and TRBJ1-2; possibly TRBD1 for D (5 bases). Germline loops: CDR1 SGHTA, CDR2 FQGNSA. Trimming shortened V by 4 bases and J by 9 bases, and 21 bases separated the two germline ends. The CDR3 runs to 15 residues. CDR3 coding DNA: TGTGCCAGCAGCTCCGAGGGGTCACTGGGCCTAAGCTACACCTTC. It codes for CASSSEGSLGLSYTF.